This TCR beta chain was sequenced in a study of control samples from healthy donors and cancer patients. The ends were cut back, 4 bases at V and 5 bases at J, with 17 bases in the middle. Germline assignment: CDR1 LGHDT and CDR2 YNNKEL (reference sequence). This CDR3 has 16 residues. Only in-frame clones appear in the TCRdb table, and some are missing; sequencing was by immunoSEQ multiplex PCR. The sample contains some 130,000 clones, more than 90% of which appear only once. The origin of this receptor is a man aged 25-45 years in good health. The gene calls are TRBV3-1 (or the pseudogene TRBV3-2) and TRBJ1-4, with D maybe TRBD1 (6 bases). Sample: blood. The CDR3 region is CASSPKWGRGNEKLFF. The DNA of the CDR3 is TGTGCCAGCAGCCCAAAGTGGGGCAGGGGAAATGAAAAACTGTTTTTT.